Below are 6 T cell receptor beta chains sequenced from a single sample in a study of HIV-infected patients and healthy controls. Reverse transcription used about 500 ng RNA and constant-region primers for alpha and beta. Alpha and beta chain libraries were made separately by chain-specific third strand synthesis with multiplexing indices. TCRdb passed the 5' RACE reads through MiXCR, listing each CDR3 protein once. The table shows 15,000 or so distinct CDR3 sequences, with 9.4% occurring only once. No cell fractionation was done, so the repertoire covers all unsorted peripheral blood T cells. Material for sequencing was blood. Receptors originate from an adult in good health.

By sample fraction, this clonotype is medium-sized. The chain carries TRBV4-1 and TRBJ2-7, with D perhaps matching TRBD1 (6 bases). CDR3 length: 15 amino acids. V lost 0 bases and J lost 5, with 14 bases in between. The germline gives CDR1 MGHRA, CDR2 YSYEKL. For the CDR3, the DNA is TGCGCCAGCAGCCAAGAGTCCAGGGGCCTGGACGAGCAGTACTTC. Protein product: CASSQESRGLDEQYF.

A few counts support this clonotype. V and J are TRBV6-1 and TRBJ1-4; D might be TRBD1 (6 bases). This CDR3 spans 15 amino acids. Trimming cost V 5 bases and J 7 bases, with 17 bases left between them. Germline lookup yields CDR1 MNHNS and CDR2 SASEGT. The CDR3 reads CASSLGGGEVEKLFF. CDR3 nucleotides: TGTGCCAGCAGTCTGGGGGGGGGCGAGGTTGAAAAACTGTTTTTT.

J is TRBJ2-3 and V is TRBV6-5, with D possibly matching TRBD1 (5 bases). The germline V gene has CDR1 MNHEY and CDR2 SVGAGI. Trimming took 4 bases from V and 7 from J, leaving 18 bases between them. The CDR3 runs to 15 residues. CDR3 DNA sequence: TGTGCCAGCAGTTCACGTATTGGGGCCCGACATACGCAGTATTTT. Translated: CASSSRIGARHTQYF.

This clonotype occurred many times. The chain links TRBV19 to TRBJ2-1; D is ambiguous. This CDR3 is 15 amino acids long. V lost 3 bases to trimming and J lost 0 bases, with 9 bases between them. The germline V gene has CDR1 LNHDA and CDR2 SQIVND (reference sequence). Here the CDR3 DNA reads TGTGCCAGTAGTATTGGCCTAGTCTCCTACAATGAGCAGTTCTTC. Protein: CASSIGLVSYNEQFF.

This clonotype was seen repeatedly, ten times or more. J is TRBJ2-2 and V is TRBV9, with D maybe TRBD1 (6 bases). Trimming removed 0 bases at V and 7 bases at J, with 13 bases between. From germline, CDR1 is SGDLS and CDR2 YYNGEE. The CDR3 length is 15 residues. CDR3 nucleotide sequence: TGTGCCAGCAGCGTAGGGCGGACAGAAGACGGGGAGCTGTTTTTT. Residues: CASSVGRTEDGELFF.

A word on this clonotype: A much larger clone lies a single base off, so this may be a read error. Here the CDR3 reads CTSSVAKNQPQHF. In DNA, the CDR3 is TGTACCAGCAGCGTAGCTAAGAATCAGCCCCAGCATTTT. The V gene is TRBV9, the J gene TRBJ1-5; no clear D gene. There are 13 residues in the CDR3. In germline, CDR1 is SGDLS, CDR2 YYNGEE. Full variable domain (remainder filled in from reference TRBV9 and TRBJ1-5): DSGVTQTPKHLITATGQRVTLRCSPRSGDLSVYWYQQSLDQGLQFLIQYYNGEERAKGNILERFSAQQFPDLHSELNLSSLELGDSALYFCTSSVAKNQPQHFGDGTRLSIL.